A single sample is the source of the 5 T cell receptor beta chains below, sequenced in a study of blood T cell repertoires in COVID-19. The repertoire was sequenced with immunoSEQ multiplex PCR; TCRdb's copy has only in-frame clones and lacks some. Here the sample spans around 100,000 clones, less than 90% being singletons. Sequenced input: peripheral blood. These receptors all come from a man aged 30-40 years in a cohort sampled during active COVID-19.

V usage is TRBV6-5 and J usage is TRBJ1-1; 10 positions match TRBD1. This CDR3 spans 15 amino acids. Trimming took 6 bases from V and 3 from J; bases not matched to a gene: 7. Germline CDR1 and CDR2: MNHEY and SVGAGI. CDR3 in amino acids: CASSKPGTGDTEAFF. In DNA form, the CDR3 reads TGTGCCAGCAGCAAGCCAGGGACAGGGGACACTGAAGCTTTCTTT.

This clone has a single count. The V call is TRBV20-1, the J call TRBJ1-5, with D possibly matching TRBD1 (5 bases). Trimming took 3 bases from V and 2 from J, leaving 14 bases between them. The CDR3 length is 15 residues. Per germline, CDR1 DFQATT and CDR2 SNEGSKA (reference sequence). The CDR3 DNA is TGCAGTGCTAGTAATCCCAGGGTGGGCAATCAGCCCCAGCATTTT. Translated, it gives CSASNPRVGNQPQHF.

The chain employs TRBV5-6 and TRBJ1-1; TRBD1 is a possible D gene (5 bases). This CDR3 contains 15 residues. The germline V and J ends were trimmed by 2 bases and 3 bases, with 14 bases remaining between them. Germline V gene lookup returns CDR1 SGHDT and CDR2 YYEEEE. CDR3 in DNA: TGTGCCAGCAGCTTTGACGCGCGGGGGGACACTGAAGCTTTCTTT. Protein product: CASSFDARGDTEAFF. Filled out from reference TRBV5-6 and TRBJ1-1, the complete variable domain reads DAGVTQSPTHLIKTRGQQVTLRCSPKSGHDTVSWYQQALGQGPQFIFQYYEEEERQRGNFPDRFSGHQFPNYSSELNVNALLLGDSALYLCASSFDARGDTEAFFGQGTRLTVV.

The rearrangement links TRBV11-1 to TRBJ1-2; tentatively, D is TRBD1 (6 bases). CDR3 length equals 15 residues. The V end lost 1 base, the J end lost 1 base, and 10 bases lay between the germline ends. CDR1 and CDR2 (germline): SGHAT, FQDESV (reference sequence). This CDR3 is CASSLGTGLNYGYTF. The CDR3 region has the DNA TGTGCCAGCAGCTTAGGCACAGGGCTTAACTATGGCTACACCTTC. Using reference TRBV11-1 and TRBJ1-2 for the parts outside the CDR3, the full variable domain is EAEVAQSPRYKITEKSQAVAFWCDPISGHATLYWYRQILGQGPELLVQFQDESVVDDSQLPKDRFSAERLKGVDSTLKIQPAELGDSAMYLCASSLGTGLNYGYTFGSGTRLTVV.

CDR3: CASTTDRGYEQYF. CDR3 nucleotide sequence: TGTGCCAGCACCACGGACAGGGGCTACGAGCAGTACTTC. V gene TRBV6-5 combines with J gene TRBJ2-7, with TRBD1 matching 9 bases. V lost 7 bases, J lost 3 bases, and 4 bases stayed unmatched. Germline values: CDR1 MNHEY, CDR2 SVGAGI. CDR3 length: 13 amino acids.